The clone carrying this T cell receptor beta chain was detected ten times or more. The antigen is not known. The data were taken from a study of regulatory T cells in long-lasting Graves disease. Study results and caveats: Newly diagnosed disease favored TRBV20-1 and TRBJ2-1 over persistent disease.

The time point is: newly diagnosed GD, antithyroid drugs for less than 3 months. PBMCs were the source of the RNA used for TCR sequencing. The patients were enrolled through endocrinology in Xi'an, China. This CDR3 contains 16 residues. With 11 bases removed from V and 4 bases from J, the gap between germline ends came to 26 bases. Germline V gene sequence: CDR1 SGHTA, CDR2 FQGTGA. Libraries of TCR beta came from iRepertoire HTBI primers plus Arm-PCR of CDR3 regions. MiXCR, run by TCRdb on the multiplex PCR reads, gives a single entry per CDR3 protein. The data contain 200,000 to 250,000 distinct CDR3 sequences, roughly a fifth of them seen just once; the ten biggest clones take up about an eighth. These data were also filed under a second study, of T cells in Graves' hyperthyroidism and ophthalmopathy. That work contributes: HTBI primers were used for first-round RT-PCR of the TCR CDR3.

The rearrangement links TRBV7-3 to TRBJ1-2; D remains unclear. Specimen: peripheral blood mononuclear cells (PBMCs), collected at new diagnosis, from a patient treated with antithyroid drugs. This clonotype was sampled from a woman between 25 and 40 years old with Graves disease. The CDR3 DNA is TGTGCCTGCCGAAATTTTACGGGAGGAGAGAGCTATGGCTACACCTTC. This codes for CACRNFTGGESYGYTF.